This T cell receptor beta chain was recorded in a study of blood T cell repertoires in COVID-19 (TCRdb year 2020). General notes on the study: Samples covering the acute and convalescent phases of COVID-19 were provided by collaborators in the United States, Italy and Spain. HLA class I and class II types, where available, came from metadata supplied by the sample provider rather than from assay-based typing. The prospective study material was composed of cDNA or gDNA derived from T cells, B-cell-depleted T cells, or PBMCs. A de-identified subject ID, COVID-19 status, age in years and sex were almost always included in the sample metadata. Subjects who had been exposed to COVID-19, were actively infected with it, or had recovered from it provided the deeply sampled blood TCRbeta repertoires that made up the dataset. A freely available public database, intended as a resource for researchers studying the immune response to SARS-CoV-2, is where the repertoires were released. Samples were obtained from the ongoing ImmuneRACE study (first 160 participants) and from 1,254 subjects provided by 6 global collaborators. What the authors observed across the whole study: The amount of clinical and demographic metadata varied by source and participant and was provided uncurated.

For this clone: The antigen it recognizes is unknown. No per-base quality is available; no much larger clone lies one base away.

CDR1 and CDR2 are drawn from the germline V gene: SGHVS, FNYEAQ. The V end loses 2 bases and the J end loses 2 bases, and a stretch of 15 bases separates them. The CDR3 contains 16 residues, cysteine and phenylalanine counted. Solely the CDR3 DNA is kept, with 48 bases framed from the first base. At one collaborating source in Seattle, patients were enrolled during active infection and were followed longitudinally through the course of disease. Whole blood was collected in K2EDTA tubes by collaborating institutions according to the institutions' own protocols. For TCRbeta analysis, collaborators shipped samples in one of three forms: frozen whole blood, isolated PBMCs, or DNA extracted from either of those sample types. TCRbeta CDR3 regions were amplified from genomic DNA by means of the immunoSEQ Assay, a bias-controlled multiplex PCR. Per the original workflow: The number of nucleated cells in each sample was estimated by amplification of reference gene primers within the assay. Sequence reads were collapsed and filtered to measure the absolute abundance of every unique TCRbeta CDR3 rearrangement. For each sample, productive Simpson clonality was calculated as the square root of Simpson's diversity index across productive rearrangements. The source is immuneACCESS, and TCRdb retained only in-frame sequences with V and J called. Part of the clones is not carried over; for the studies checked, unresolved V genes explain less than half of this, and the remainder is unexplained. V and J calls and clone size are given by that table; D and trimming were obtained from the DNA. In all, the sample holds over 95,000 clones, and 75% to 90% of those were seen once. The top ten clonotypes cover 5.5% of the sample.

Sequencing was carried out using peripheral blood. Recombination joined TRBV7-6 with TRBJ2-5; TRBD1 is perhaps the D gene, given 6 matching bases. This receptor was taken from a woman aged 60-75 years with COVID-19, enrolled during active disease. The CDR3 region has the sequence CASSLSPGHTQETQYF. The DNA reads TGTGCCAGCAGCTTATCTCCGGGACACACACAAGAGACCCAGTACTTC.